The 27 T cell receptor beta chains presented below share a single source sample, sequenced in a study of blood T cells in healthy people across ages. Primers used in a second PCR of about 7 to 11 cycles were a sample-barcoded 5' primer and a J-beta primer mix. TCRdb used MiXCR to reprocess the 5' RACE reads, holding one entry per CDR3 protein. The sample has hundreds of thousands of distinct CDR3 sequences; 49% are singletons. Sequencing was carried out using blood. These receptor sequences come from a woman aged 55 to 70 in good health.

This clonotype was recorded a few times. The chain couples TRBV25-1 to TRBJ2-4; D unclear. This CDR3 contains 15 residues. Germline CDR1 reads MGHDK; CDR2 reads SYGVNS. Trimming removed 1 base at V and 4 bases at J, with 11 bases between. CDR3 nucleotides: TGTGCCAGCAGTGAATCCTACGTGGGGAAAAACATTCAGTACTTC. Protein product: CASSESYVGKNIQYF.

This chain connects TRBV20-1 to TRBJ2-2; the D call may be TRBD1 or TRBD2 (5 bases each). V shed 0 bases and J shed 6 bases, with 17 bases lying between them. The CDR3 contains 16 residues. Germline V CDR1 and CDR2: DFQATT, SNEGSKA (reference sequence). The DNA for the CDR3 is TGCAGTGCTAGAGAAGGCGCAGGGAGAGTTGCCGGGGAGCTGTTTTTT. Translation gives CSAREGAGRVAGELFF.

The chain links TRBV7-8 to TRBJ2-7; tentative D call: TRBD2 (7 bases). The V end lost 1 base, the J end lost 3 bases, and 16 bases lay between the germline ends. Per the germline V gene, CDR1 is SGHVS and CDR2 is FQNEAQ. CDR3 length: 16 amino acids. In DNA, the CDR3 is TGTGCCAGCAGCTTAGGGACGGGCGGGGGCTACTACGAGCAGTACTTC. It yields the protein CASSLGTGGGYYEQYF.

This clonotype has just a few counts. The chain is built from TRBV29-1 and TRBJ2-7, with 7 bases that match TRBD2. V lost 4 bases, J lost 0 bases, and 3 bases stayed unmatched. This CDR3 has 13 residues. From germline, CDR1 is SQVTM and CDR2 ANQGSEA. In nucleotides, the CDR3 is TGCAGCGTTGCAAGCGGGATCTCCTACGAGCAGTACTTC. This gives the protein CSVASGISYEQYF.

Turning to this clonotype: The junction differs from germline at one of its ends, possibly a read error. The chain carries TRBV4-2 and TRBJ2-1; 7 nucleotides match TRBD2. Matching the DNA end better, TRBJ2-7 makes the J call doubtful. The germline CDR1 and CDR2 sequences are LGHNA and YNFKEQ. The CDR3 is made up of 19 amino acids. The CDR3 sequence is CVSSQASLAERGRAYEQYF. In DNA form, the CDR3 reads TGTGTCAGCAGCCAAGCCTCCCTAGCGGAGAGAGGGAGGGCCTACGAGCAGTACTTC.

In its sample, this clonotype was seen once. A much larger clone lies one base from this, so it may be a read error. This chain joins TRBV20-1 and TRBJ2-1; TRBD2 aligns across 11 bases. The junction had 13 bases not matched to a gene; V was cut back by 3 bases and J by 9 bases. Germline CDR1 reads DFQATT; CDR2 reads SNEGSKA (reference sequence). The CDR3 sequence is 16 residues long. This CDR3 reads CSASTRGGLAVPEQFF. The CDR3 nucleotides are TGCAGTGCTAGTACGCGGGGGGGACTAGCGGTACCTGAGCAGTTCTTC.

The rearrangement uses TRBV27 and TRBJ2-7; D is undetermined. Trimming stripped 2 bases from V and 2 bases from J, with 10 bases between. Germline assignment: CDR1 MNHEY and CDR2 SMNVEV (reference sequence). The CDR3 consists of 14 residues. The CDR3 DNA is TGTGCCAGCAGTTTAAAGAAGGCTACCTACGAGCAGTACTTC. It specifies CASSLKKATYEQYF.

The chain links TRBV29-1 to TRBJ1-1; D possibly corresponds to TRBD1 (5 bases). Germline V gives CDR1 SQVTM, CDR2 ANQGSEA. This CDR3 is built from 14 residues. V lost 7 bases to trimming and J lost 6 bases, with 21 bases between them. The CDR3 DNA follows: TGCAGCGCCCGATGGTACAGGAAGGGCGCTGAAGCTTTCTTT. It translates to CSARWYRKGAEAFF.

The J gene is TRBJ2-4, the V gene TRBV19, with TRBD1 as a possible D gene (6 bases). The V gene's germline CDR1 is LNHDA and CDR2 SQIVND (reference sequence). This CDR3 spans 15 amino acids. V was shortened by 5 bases and J by 5 bases, with 16 bases between the two germline ends. The CDR3 reads CASSFAGYRENIQYF. The CDR3 bases are TGTGCCAGTAGTTTCGCGGGCTACAGGGAAAACATTCAGTACTTC.

The chain joins TRBV27 to TRBJ2-7, with 9 bases identical to TRBD1. The junction had 10 bases not matched to a gene; V was cut back by 6 bases and J by 4 bases. This CDR3 contains 15 residues. CDR1 and CDR2 from the germline V gene are MNHEY and SMNVEV (reference sequence). The CDR3 DNA is TGTGCCAGCAGCAGAATCGGACAGGGGAGGTACGAGCAGTACTTC. This translates into CASSRIGQGRYEQYF.

This clonotype was found a few times. J is TRBJ2-6 and V is TRBV28; a weak D match, TRBD2 (6 bases). V lost 7 bases to trimming and J lost 2 bases, with 12 bases between them. Germline V gene sequence: CDR1 MDHEN, CDR2 SYDVKM. The CDR3 is 15 amino acids. For the CDR3, the DNA is TGTGCCAGCATGTCGGGGGATGCTGGGGCCAACGTCCTGACTTTC. Translation gives CASMSGDAGANVLTF.

This chain uses TRBV9 with TRBJ2-1, with D hard to call. This CDR3 is 15 amino acids long. Germline V lookup: CDR1 SGDLS, CDR2 YYNGEE. V was cut by 0 bases and J by 6 bases, with 13 bases left in between. The CDR3 DNA sequence: TGTGCCAGCAGCGTAGAGGTAGGGTGGGGCAATGAGCAGTTCTTC. Its protein product is CASSVEVGWGNEQFF.

This clonotype was counted only a few times. V is TRBV10-3 and J is TRBJ1-1, with D uncertain. The CDR3 has 12 residues. Per the germline V gene, CDR1 is ENHRY and CDR2 is SYGVKD. V lost 4 bases, J lost 1 base, and 4 bases lay in between. The DNA of the CDR3 is TGTGCCATCAGTGGCGGGAACACTGAAGCTTTCTTT. Protein product: CAISGGNTEAFF.

This clonotype was seen only a few times. The chain has TRBV4-3 and TRBJ2-3, with 12 bases aligning to TRBD2. J gave up 0 bases and V 2 bases, and 12 bases lay outside the gene matches. Germline loops: CDR1 LGHNA, CDR2 YSLEER. CDR3 size: 20 residues. Here the CDR3 reads CASSQHMGLAGRISTDTQYF. The CDR3, as DNA: TGCGCCAGCAGCCAACACATGGGACTAGCGGGTCGGATAAGCACAGATACGCAGTATTTT.

The V gene is TRBV10-3, the J gene TRBJ2-1; possibly TRBD2 for D (5 bases). The germline V gene has CDR1 ENHRY and CDR2 SYGVKD. Between the trimmed V and J ends, which lost 4 bases and 0 bases, there was a span of 13 bases. This CDR3 comprises 16 residues. The CDR3 loop is CAISVLAQSSYNEQFF. In DNA, the CDR3 is TGTGCCATCAGTGTTCTAGCTCAGAGCTCCTACAATGAGCAGTTCTTC.

In this sample, this clonotype turned up a few times. The chain links TRBV5-1 to TRBJ2-7; 8 nucleotides agree with TRBD2. Unmatched junction bases numbered 9, after V lost 4 bases and J lost 0 bases. Germline values: CDR1 SGHRS, CDR2 YFSETQ. CDR3 length: 16 amino acids. CDR3 bases: TGCGCCAGCAGCCCGTCAGGACTAGCCAGCTCCTACGAGCAGTACTTC. This gives the protein CASSPSGLASSYEQYF.

The chain uses TRBV5-1 and TRBJ2-5; 7 bases are shared with TRBD1. This CDR3 spans 15 amino acids. With 0 bases clipped from V and 5 bases from J, the junction kept 7 bases outside the gene matches. Germline lookup yields CDR1 SGHRS and CDR2 YFSETQ. The CDR3 here is CASSLDRQGRETQYF. The CDR3 DNA is TGCGCCAGCAGCTTGGACAGACAGGGCCGGGAGACCCAGTACTTC.

As concerns this clonotype: This may come from a read error, since a much larger clone is one base off. The rearrangement joins TRBV20-1 to TRBJ2-3, with 8 bases identical to TRBD2. The trim removed 3 bases at V and 4 bases at J, leaving 9 bases unmatched. The CDR3 length is 15 residues. CDR1 and CDR2 (germline): DFQATT, SNEGSKA (reference sequence). CDR3 in DNA: TGCAGTGCTAGTTTGTTCAGCGGGAGCGCAGATACGCAGTATTTT. It codes for CSASLFSGSADTQYF.

The genes are TRBV7-6 and TRBJ2-3; D is unresolved. The CDR3 totals 15 residues. Trimming took 0 bases from V and 0 from J, leaving 7 bases between them. The germline gives CDR1 SGHVS, CDR2 FNYEAQ. CDR3 sequence: CASSLAVQSTDTQYF. The CDR3 nucleotides are TGTGCCAGCAGCTTAGCGGTCCAGAGCACAGATACGCAGTATTTT.

This clonotype was seen a handful of times. V and J are TRBV29-1 and TRBJ1-1, with 7 nucleotides matching TRBD1. CDR3 size: 13 residues. Germline V gene lookup returns CDR1 SQVTM and CDR2 ANQGSEA. The junction had 10 bases not matched to a gene; V was cut back by 7 bases and J by 5 bases. The CDR3 coding sequence is TGCAGCGCCGGACAGGATCCAGAAACTGAAGCTTTCTTT. It yields the protein CSAGQDPETEAFF. The entire variable domain, with the rest obtained from reference TRBV29-1 and TRBJ1-1, is as follows: SAVISQKPSRDICQRGTSLTIQCQVDSQVTMMFWYRQQPGQSLTLIATANQGSEATYESGFVIDKFPISRPNLTFSTLTVSNMSPEDSSIYLCSAGQDPETEAFFGQGTRLTVV.

The rearrangement links TRBV20-1 to TRBJ2-3; D unclear. Trimming removed 0 bases at V and 0 bases at J, with 10 bases between. CDR3 length: 15 residues. Germline values: CDR1 DFQATT, CDR2 SNEGSKA (reference sequence). Written as DNA, the CDR3 is TGCAGTGCTAGAGAACGTGTAGCAAGCACAGATACGCAGTATTTT. Protein product: CSARERVASTDTQYF.

Concerning this clonotype itself: A read error may produce the germline difference seen at one junction end. The chain couples TRBV7-2 to TRBJ2-3, with a possible D match to TRBD2 (7 bases). Germline CDR1 and CDR2: SGHTA and FQGNSA. The CDR3 covers 14 residues. CDR3 nucleotide sequence: TGTGCCAGTAGCTTACTGGGAGGGGGAAATACGCAGTATTTT. Protein sequence: CASSLLGGGNTQYF.

The V call is TRBV3-1, the J call TRBJ2-5, with 14 bases aligning to TRBD2. The ends lost 5 bases at V and 11 bases at J; junction bases unmatched: 13. The CDR3 is 16 amino acids. Germline V gene sequence: CDR1 LGHDT, CDR2 YNNKEL (reference sequence). The CDR3 bases are TGTGCCAGCAGCTCCCAGACTAGCGGGAGGGCGGGGGAGCAGTACTTC. It codes for CASSSQTSGRAGEQYF.

The table lists this clonotype with a count of one. This CDR3 is CATSDRRMNTGELFF. CDR3 sequence (DNA): TGTGCCACCAGTGATCGCAGGATGAACACCGGGGAGCTGTTTTTT. J is TRBJ2-2 and V is TRBV24-1; no firm D call. CDR1 KGHDR and CDR2 SFDVKD come from the germline V gene. The V end was cut by 3 bases, the J end by 1 base, with 8 bases between. The CDR3 has 15 residues.

This clonotype was seen a handful of times. The junction does not match germline at one end; this may be a read error. The genes are TRBV20-1 and TRBJ1-1; 8 bases map to TRBD1. Germline lookup yields CDR1 DFQATT and CDR2 SNEGSKA (reference sequence). This CDR3 has 14 residues. CDR3 sequence reads: CSARDQGARTEAFF. The CDR3 DNA follows: TGTAGTGCTAGAGATCAGGGGGCCCGGACTGAAGCTTTCTTT.

The gene calls are TRBV4-3 and TRBJ2-7; 10 nucleotides line up with TRBD2. CDR1 is LGHNA, CDR2 YSLEER, per germline. This CDR3 region has 14 residues. V shed 5 bases, J shed 5 bases, and the junction held 6 bases outside the gene matches. The CDR3, as DNA: TGCGCCAGCAGCGAGCTAGCGGGAGTCAACGAGCAGTACTTC. Protein sequence: CASSELAGVNEQYF.

A few counts support this clonotype. This sequence joins TRBV20-1 and TRBJ2-5; 9 nucleotides line up with TRBD1. Germline assignment: CDR1 DFQATT and CDR2 SNEGSKA (reference sequence). CDR3 length: 14 residues. The V segment lost 4 bases and the J segment 10 bases; nucleotides outside the gene matches: 13. The CDR3 here is CSAIKRDRAVDQYF. In nucleotides, the CDR3 is TGCAGTGCTATAAAGAGGGACAGGGCGGTGGACCAGTACTTC.